These T cell receptor beta chains were read from a single sample in a study of blood T cell repertoires in COVID-19. Produced via immunoSEQ multiplex PCR; TCRdb's table is partial and in-frame only. The top ten hold approximately 2% of the sample, which has about 360,000 clones, roughly 88% seen once. The source material was PBMCs or T cells enriched from blood (not recorded which). These TCRs come from a woman aged 40 to 50 with acute COVID-19. CDR3s include the opening cysteine and the closing phenylalanine or tryptophan. Fields, in order: V gene, J gene, clone size, D gene, CDR3 length, CDR3 protein, CDR3 DNA. A D gene is named only where the DNA matches it firmly. The size of a clone is reported for some rows only, either as once, few or many, or as a class for expanded clones.

V: TRBV6-4
J: TRBJ1-1
size: .
D: TRBD1
length: 13
CDR3: CASRDRGSTEAFF
DNA: TGTGCCAGCAGGGACAGGGGGTCCACTGAAGCTTTCTTT

V: TRBV18
J: TRBJ2-4
size: .
D: TRBD2
length: 16
CDR3: CASSPLLAGAKNIQYF
DNA: TGTGCCAGCTCACCCTTACTAGCGGGGGCCAAAAACATTCAGTACTTC

V: TRBV5-1
J: TRBJ1-1
size: .
D: .
length: 14
CDR3: CASSTGLRNTEAFF
DNA: TGCGCCAGCAGCACCGGTCTAAGGAACACTGAAGCTTTCTTT

V: TRBV3-1/TRBV3-2
J: TRBJ1-2
size: .
D: .
length: 13
CDR3: CASSPTGNSGYTF
DNA: TGTGCCAGCAGCCCTACAGGGAATTCTGGCTACACCTTC

V: TRBV24-1
J: TRBJ2-3
size: .
D: TRBD2
length: 17
CDR3: CATSESGLAGGHDTQYF
DNA: TGTGCCACCAGTGAATCCGGACTAGCGGGGGGTCATGATACGCAGTATTTT

V: TRBV18
J: TRBJ2-3
size: few
D: .
length: 15
CDR3: CASSPGAGATDTQYF
DNA: TGTGCCAGCTCACCAGGCGCGGGGGCCACAGATACGCAGTATTTT

V: TRBV7-9
J: TRBJ2-5
size: .
D: .
length: 16
CDR3: CASSLVPRAEGETQYF
DNA: TGTGCCAGCAGCTTAGTCCCCAGGGCGGAAGGGGAGACCCAGTACTTC

V: TRBV5-1
J: TRBJ2-1
size: .
D: TRBD2
length: 16
CDR3: CASSLAAGGPYNEQFF
DNA: TGCGCCAGCAGCTTGGCCGCGGGGGGGCCCTACAATGAGCAGTTCTTC

V: TRBV19
J: TRBJ2-7
size: .
D: TRBD2
length: 15
CDR3: CASSVTSGGRYEQYF
DNA: TGTGCCAGTAGTGTGACTAGCGGGGGGCGCTACGAGCAGTACTTC

V: TRBV5-1
J: TRBJ2-3
size: once
D: .
length: 14
CDR3: CASSFGTEADTQYF
DNA: TGCGCCAGCAGCTTTGGGACTGAGGCAGATACGCAGTATTTT

V: TRBV2
J: TRBJ1-5
size: few
D: TRBD1
length: 15
CDR3: CASSEKTGLVQPQHF
DNA: TGTGCCAGCAGTGAAAAGACAGGGTTGGTACAGCCCCAGCATTTT

V: TRBV14
J: TRBJ1-2
size: .
D: .
length: 13
CDR3: CASSHGQLYGYTF
DNA: TGTGCCAGCAGCCACGGACAGCTATATGGCTACACCTTC

V: TRBV18
J: TRBJ2-1
size: .
D: TRBD1
length: 12
CDR3: CASSPDRDEQFF
DNA: TGTGCCAGCTCACCAGACAGGGACGAGCAGTTCTTC

V: TRBV29-1
J: TRBJ2-7
size: .
D: .
length: 13
CDR3: CSVRSWSSYEQYF
DNA: TGCAGCGTCAGAAGTTGGAGCTCCTACGAGCAGTACTTC

V: TRBV2
J: TRBJ2-3
size: .
D: .
length: 14
CDR3: CASGRLSWTDTQYF
DNA: TGTGCCAGCGGTCGACTTAGTTGGACAGATACGCAGTATTTT

V: TRBV6-1
J: TRBJ1-2
size: .
D: .
length: 11
CDR3: CASSEVRGYTF
DNA: TGTGCCAGCAGTGAAGTGAGGGGCTACACCTTC

V: TRBV7-9
J: TRBJ2-7
size: .
D: .
length: 12
CDR3: CASSLSSYEQYF
DNA: TGTGCCAGCAGCTTGTCGTCCTACGAGCAGTACTTC

V: TRBV19
J: TRBJ2-7
size: .
D: TRBD1
length: 14
CDR3: CATSPGQGAGEQYF
DNA: TGTGCCACTTCACCGGGACAGGGCGCTGGCGAGCAGTACTTC

V: TRBV10-2
J: TRBJ2-7
size: few
D: TRBD2
length: 14
CDR3: CASRTSGASYEQYF
DNA: TGCGCCAGCAGAACTAGCGGGGCCTCCTACGAGCAGTACTTC

V: TRBV5-6
J: TRBJ2-1
size: .
D: TRBD2
length: 18
CDR3: CASSLGLAGGLTYNEQFF
DNA: TGTGCCAGCAGCTTGGGCCTAGCGGGGGGCCTTACCTACAATGAGCAGTTCTTC

V: TRBV2
J: TRBJ1-1
size: .
D: TRBD1
length: 14
CDR3: CASSGQEWGTEAFF
DNA: TGTGCCAGCAGCGGACAGGAGTGGGGCACTGAAGCTTTCTTT

V: TRBV18
J: TRBJ1-2
size: .
D: .
length: 15
CDR3: CASSPSVETNYGYTF
DNA: TGTGCCAGCTCACCGTCAGTCGAAACTAACTATGGCTACACCTTC

V: TRBV30
J: TRBJ2-3
size: .
D: TRBD2
length: 13
CDR3: CAYKTSGEDTQYF
DNA: TGTGCCTACAAGACTAGCGGAGAAGATACGCAGTATTTT

V: TRBV7-6
J: TRBJ2-7
size: .
D: .
length: 12
CDR3: CASSHNSYEQYF
DNA: TGTGCCAGCAGCCACAACTCCTACGAGCAGTACTTC

V: TRBV24-1
J: TRBJ2-7
size: .
D: TRBD1
length: 15
CDR3: CATSDPGQGSYEQYF
DNA: TGTGCCACCAGTGACCCTGGACAGGGAAGTTACGAGCAGTACTTC

V: TRBV5-1
J: TRBJ1-2
size: .
D: TRBD1
length: 15
CDR3: CASSLRGTGNYGYTF
DNA: TGCGCCAGCAGCTTGAGGGGGACAGGGAACTATGGCTACACCTTC

V: TRBV5-1
J: TRBJ1-1
size: .
D: TRBD1
length: 13
CDR3: CASATGGGTEAFF
DNA: TGCGCCAGCGCCACAGGGGGGGGCACTGAAGCTTTCTTT

V: TRBV6-1
J: TRBJ1-5
size: .
D: TRBD1
length: 17
CDR3: CASSGSTGTGNHQPQHF
DNA: TGTGCCAGCAGTGGCTCCACCGGGACAGGGAATCATCAGCCCCAGCATTTT

V: TRBV5-4
J: TRBJ1-2
size: .
D: TRBD1
length: 16
CDR3: CASSSRTGGPNYGYTF
DNA: TGTGCCAGCAGCTCGCGGACAGGGGGCCCTAACTATGGCTACACCTTC

V: TRBV7-2
J: TRBJ1-5
size: .
D: TRBD1
length: 14
CDR3: CASSRGQGNQPQHF
DNA: TGTGCCAGCAGCAGGGGGCAGGGCAATCAGCCCCAGCATTTT

V: TRBV6-6
J: TRBJ1-1
size: .
D: .
length: 12
CDR3: CASLSGGTEAFF
DNA: TGTGCCAGCTTGTCTGGAGGGACTGAAGCTTTCTTT

V: TRBV30
J: TRBJ2-7
size: .
D: .
length: 13
CDR3: CAWNGGSSYEQYF
DNA: TGTGCCTGGAATGGCGGAAGCTCCTACGAGCAGTACTTC

V: TRBV7-9
J: TRBJ1-1
size: .
D: .
length: 16
CDR3: CASSLTHTGPNTEAFF
DNA: TGTGCCAGCAGCTTAACCCATACAGGACCTAACACTGAAGCTTTCTTT

V: TRBV29-1
J: TRBJ1-2
size: .
D: .
length: 11
CDR3: CSVSGDYGYTF
DNA: TGCAGCGTTTCAGGTGACTATGGCTACACCTTC

V: TRBV11-2
J: TRBJ1-2
size: .
D: TRBD1
length: 16
CDR3: CASSATDRVESLGYTF
DNA: TGTGCCAGCAGCGCAACGGACAGGGTGGAGTCGCTTGGCTACACCTTC

V: TRBV9
J: TRBJ1-5
size: .
D: .
length: 15
CDR3: CASSAGGGGGQPQHF
DNA: TGTGCCAGCAGCGCCGGAGGTGGGGGCGGTCAGCCCCAGCATTTT

V: TRBV9
J: TRBJ2-5
size: .
D: TRBD1
length: 14
CDR3: CASSGRTGKETQYF
DNA: TGTGCCAGCAGCGGCAGGACAGGGAAAGAGACCCAGTACTTC

V: TRBV19
J: TRBJ1-5
size: .
D: .
length: 14
CDR3: CASSISGYSQPQHF
DNA: TGTGCCAGTAGTATATCGGGATACAGTCAGCCCCAGCATTTT

V: TRBV6-5
J: TRBJ1-2
size: .
D: .
length: 13
CDR3: CASSYGTSYGYTF
DNA: TGTGCCAGCAGTTACGGGACAAGCTATGGCTACACCTTC

V: TRBV19
J: TRBJ2-5
size: .
D: TRBD1
length: 15
CDR3: CASSKGTGFQETQYF
DNA: TGTGCCAGTAGTAAAGGGACAGGGTTCCAAGAGACCCAGTACTTC

V: TRBV7-2
J: TRBJ2-1
size: .
D: .
length: 15
CDR3: CASSLVDSLYNEQFF
DNA: TGTGCCAGCAGCTTAGTAGACAGCCTCTACAATGAGCAGTTCTTC

V: TRBV6-6
J: TRBJ2-1
size: .
D: .
length: 15
CDR3: CASRRAGGPENEQFF
DNA: TGTGCCAGCAGGAGAGCCGGGGGGCCTGAAAATGAGCAGTTCTTC

V: TRBV6-5
J: TRBJ1-4
size: few
D: .
length: 15
CDR3: CASSYGSGPDEKLFF
DNA: TGTGCCAGCAGTTACGGAAGCGGGCCGGATGAAAAACTGTTTTTT

V: TRBV10-1
J: TRBJ1-5
size: once
D: .
length: 14
CDR3: CASHFRGKNQPQHF
DNA: TGCGCCAGTCATTTCCGGGGGAAGAATCAGCCCCAGCATTTT

V: TRBV27
J: TRBJ1-4
size: .
D: TRBD1
length: 14
CDR3: CASSPTGGGEKLFF
DNA: TGTGCCAGCAGCCCGACAGGGGGCGGGGAAAAACTGTTTTTT

V: TRBV14
J: TRBJ1-5
size: .
D: .
length: 13
CDR3: CASSQGQYQPQHF
DNA: TGTGCCAGCAGCCAAGGACAGTATCAGCCCCAGCATTTT

V: TRBV15
J: TRBJ2-3
size: .
D: .
length: 16
CDR3: CATSSHLLRATDTQYF
DNA: TGTGCCACCAGCTCCCATCTGTTGCGGGCCACAGATACGCAGTATTTT

V: TRBV5-6
J: TRBJ2-7
size: .
D: .
length: 16
CDR3: CASSLAGTLSSYEQYF
DNA: TGTGCCAGCAGCTTGGCTGGGACATTGAGCTCCTACGAGCAGTACTTC